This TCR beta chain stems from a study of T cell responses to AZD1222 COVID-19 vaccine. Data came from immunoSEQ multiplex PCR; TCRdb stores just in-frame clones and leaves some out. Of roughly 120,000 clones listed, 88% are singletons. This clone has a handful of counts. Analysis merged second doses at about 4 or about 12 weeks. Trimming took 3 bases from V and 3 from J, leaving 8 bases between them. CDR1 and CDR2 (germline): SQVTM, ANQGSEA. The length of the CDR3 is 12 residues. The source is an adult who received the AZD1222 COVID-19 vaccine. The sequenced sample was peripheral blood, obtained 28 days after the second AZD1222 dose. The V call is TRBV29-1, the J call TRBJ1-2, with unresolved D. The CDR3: CSVDFGDYGYTF. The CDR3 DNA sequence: TGCAGCGTTGATTTCGGGGACTATGGCTACACCTTC. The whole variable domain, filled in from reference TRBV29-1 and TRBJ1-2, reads SAVISQKPSRDICQRGTSLTIQCQVDSQVTMMFWYRQQPGQSLTLIATANQGSEATYESGFVIDKFPISRPNLTFSTLTVSNMSPEDSSIYLCSVDFGDYGYTFGSGTRLTVV.